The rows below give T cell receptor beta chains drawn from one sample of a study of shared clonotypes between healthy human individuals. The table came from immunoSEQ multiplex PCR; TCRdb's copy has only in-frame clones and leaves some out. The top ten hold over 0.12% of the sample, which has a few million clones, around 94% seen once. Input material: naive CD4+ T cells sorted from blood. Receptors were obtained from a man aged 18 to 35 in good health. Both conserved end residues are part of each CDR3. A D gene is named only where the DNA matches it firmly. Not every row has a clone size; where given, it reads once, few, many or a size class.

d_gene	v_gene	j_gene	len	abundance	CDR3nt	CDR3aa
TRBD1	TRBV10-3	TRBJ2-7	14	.	TGTGCCATCAGTGGGAGAGGACAGGGTTACGAGCAGTACTTC	CAISGRGQGYEQYF
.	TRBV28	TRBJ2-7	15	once	TGTGCCAGCAGTTTATATGTGCAGGGGAGCCACGAGCAGTACTTC	CASSLYVQGSHEQYF
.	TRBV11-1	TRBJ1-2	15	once	TGTGCCAGCAGCTCCGCGGACGCCTTATTCTATGGCTACACCTTC	CASSSADALFYGYTF
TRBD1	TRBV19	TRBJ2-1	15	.	TGTGCCAGCGCACAGGGGGCAAGTCCCTACAATGAGCAGTTCTTC	CASAQGASPYNEQFF
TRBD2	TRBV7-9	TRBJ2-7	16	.	TGTGCCAGCAGCCCTACTCTAGCGGGAGGAAGCTACGAGCAGTACTTC	CASSPTLAGGSYEQYF
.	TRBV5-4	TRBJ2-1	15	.	TGTGCCAGCAGCCCGGGACAAACAAACTACAATGAGCAGTTCTTC	CASSPGQTNYNEQFF
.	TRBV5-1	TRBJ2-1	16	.	TGCGCCAGCAGCTTAGTAGGGGAGAGCTCCTACAATGAGCAGTTCTTC	CASSLVGESSYNEQFF
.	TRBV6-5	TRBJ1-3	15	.	TGTGCCACCAGGGCCCCCCTAGGATATGGAAACACCATATATTTT	CATRAPLGYGNTIYF
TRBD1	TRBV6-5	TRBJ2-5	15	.	TGTGCCAGCAGTGCGGTCAGGGGGCGACTGGAGACCCAGTACTTC	CASSAVRGRLETQYF
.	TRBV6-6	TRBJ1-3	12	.	TGTGCCAGCAGTTACTCAGGGGTGACCATATATTTT	CASSYSGVTIYF
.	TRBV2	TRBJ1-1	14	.	TGTGCCAGCAGTGTAAAGTATACGAACACTGAAGCTTTCTTT	CASSVKYTNTEAFF
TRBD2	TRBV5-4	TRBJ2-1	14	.	TGTGCCAGCAGCTCGGGGGGGAGGGACAATGAGCAGTTCTTC	CASSSGGRDNEQFF
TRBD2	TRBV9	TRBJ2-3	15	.	TGTGCCAGCAGCGTAGGAGGCGGGAGTACAGATACGCAGTATTTT	CASSVGGGSTDTQYF
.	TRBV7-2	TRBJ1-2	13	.	TGTGCCAGCAGCTTAACGGACAGCTATGGCTACACCTTC	CASSLTDSYGYTF
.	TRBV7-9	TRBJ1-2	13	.	TGTGCCAGCTCCCCACAGGAGAACTATGGCTACACCTTC	CASSPQENYGYTF